These 9 T cell receptor beta chains originate from one sample sequenced in a study of blood T cells in healthy people across ages. Together with a sample-barcoded 5' primer, a J-beta primer mix was included in a second PCR lasting about 6 to 12 cycles. One entry per CDR3 protein results from TCRdb running MiXCR on the 5' RACE reads. There are approximately 680,000 distinct CDR3 sequences in the sample; approximately 30% occur only once, and just over 15% lies in the top ten. The sequenced sample was blood. The source of these receptors is a woman at least 80 years old in good health.

Turning to this clonotype: Lacking the conserved final phenylalanine or tryptophan, this CDR3 likely reflects a read error. V is TRBV9 and J is TRBJ2-1, with 8 bases lining up with TRBD2. Germline V gives CDR1 SGDLS, CDR2 YYNGEE. The V segment lost 4 bases and the J segment 2 bases; nucleotides outside the gene matches: 5. This CDR3 spans 15 amino acids. This CDR3 is CASSLGTSTYNEQFL. Written as DNA, the CDR3 is TGTGCCAGCAGCCTCGGGACTAGTACCTACAATGAGCAGTTCTTA.

As to this clonotype: One base away lies a much larger clone, so this may be a sequencing read error. This CDR3 reads CAWSNQGTQYF. The CDR3 DNA follows: TGTGCCTGGAGCAATCAAGGGACCCAGTACTTC. The chain uses TRBV30 and TRBJ2-7; D gene unclear. TRBJ2-5 explains the end of the DNA better; the J call may be wrong. CDR1 GTSNPN and CDR2 SVGIG come from the germline V gene (reference sequence). The CDR3 loop spans 11 amino acids.

This clonotype was observed a few times. The chain couples TRBV12-3 or TRBV12-4 to TRBJ1-6; 9 nucleotides align to TRBD1. The CDR3 sequence is 15 residues long. V trimming: 3 bases; J trimming: 18 bases; junction bases outside the gene matches: 15. The CDR3 DNA is TGTGCCAGCAGTTTCGAAGGGACAGGGACCTACTCCCCCCACTTT. As protein: CASSFEGTGTYSPHF.

V usage is TRBV2 and J usage is TRBJ1-1; D may be TRBD1 (5 bases). The CDR3 loop spans 13 amino acids. CDR1 SNHLY and CDR2 FYNNEI come from the germline V gene. V lost 2 bases, J lost 5 bases, and 9 bases lay in between. The CDR3 DNA is TGTGCCAGCAGTGAACAGGGATGGACTGAAGCTTTCTTT. Protein: CASSEQGWTEAFF.

This clonotype has at least ten counts. This chain links TRBV20-1 with TRBJ2-7; the match to TRBD2 covers 14 bases. The germline CDR1 and CDR2 sequences are DFQATT and SNEGSKA (reference sequence). Germline trimming cut 3 bases from V and 4 bases from J; bases unmatched to any gene: 8. This CDR3 is built from 16 residues. CDR3 in amino acids: CSASGTSGGSGYEQYF. In DNA, the CDR3 is TGCAGTGCTAGTGGGACTAGCGGGGGTTCGGGATACGAGCAGTACTTC.

This clonotype came up many times. This chain connects TRBV6-2 or TRBV6-3 to TRBJ2-1; 8 bases are shared with TRBD2. The CDR3 loop spans 17 amino acids. In germline, CDR1 is MNHEY, CDR2 SVGEGT. Trimming took 6 bases from V and 1 from J; bases not matched to a gene: 11. CDR3 bases: TGTGCCAGCAGGAAAGGAAGACTAGCGATTTCCTACAATGAGCAGTTCTTC. It translates to CASRKGRLAISYNEQFF.

V usage is TRBV2 and J usage is TRBJ2-4, with 10 bases that match TRBD1. The CDR3 loop spans 16 amino acids. Germline V gives CDR1 SNHLY, CDR2 FYNNEI. V shed 7 bases and J 1 base; nucleotides not matched to a gene: 7. DNA for the CDR3: TGTGCCAGCACCGCCTCGGGACAGGGGGCCAAAAACATTCAGTACTTC. Translation: CASTASGQGAKNIQYF.

This clonotype appeared many times. This sequence joins TRBV30 and TRBJ2-1, with D uncertain. V lost 0 bases and J lost 0, with 18 bases in between. Germline CDR1 GTSNPN, CDR2 SVGIG (reference sequence). The CDR3 length is 18 residues. The CDR3 bases are TGTGCCTGGAGTGTGTTGCGGCAGACCGTGAGCTCCTACAATGAGCAGTTCTTC. This encodes CAWSVLRQTVSSYNEQFF.

Of note for this clonotype: A much more abundant neighbour one base away suggests this may be a read error. The chain employs TRBV6-5 and TRBJ2-1; TRBD1 or TRBD2 may be the D gene (7 bases each). Germline V gene data show CDR1 as MNHEY and CDR2 as SVGAGI. This CDR3 has 14 amino acids. Here the CDR3 DNA reads TGTGCCGGCAGGGGGGGATGGGACTACAATGAGCAGTTCTTC. It is translated as CAGRGGWDYNEQFF.